Below are 30 T cell receptor beta chains sequenced from a single sample in a study of Ad26.COV2.S vaccination and SARS-CoV-2 variants. Treatment indicated: around 19 received Ad26.COV2.S at low or high dose, single or two shots; 5 received placebo; per-sample allocation not given. On day 63 after the first injection, vaccine and placebo recipients gave samples. Using immunoSEQ multiplex PCR, the repertoire was profiled, and TCRdb retains in-frame clones only, with some absent. The sample lists about 480,000 clones; approximately 88% were seen once. The sample was peripheral blood, taken in a trial of Ad26.COV2.S vaccine versus placebo. The receptors were gathered from a person between 18 and 65 years old who received the Ad26.COV2.S COVID-19 vaccine or a placebo.

This clone showed up just once. V usage is TRBV30 and J usage is TRBJ1-2, with D tentatively TRBD1 (5 bases). Germline V gives CDR1 GTSNPN, CDR2 SVGIG (reference sequence). The CDR3 has 12 amino acids. V lost 3 bases and J lost 3, with 8 bases in between. CDR3 loop: CAWRGDDYGYTF. The DNA for the CDR3 is TGTGCCTGGAGAGGGGACGACTATGGCTACACCTTC.

Notes on this clone: The junction does not match germline at one end; this may be a read error. The chain couples TRBV7-2 to TRBJ2-7; 11 bases agree with TRBD1. Germline V gene sequence: CDR1 SGHTA, CDR2 FQGNSA. This CDR3 spans 13 amino acids. The DNA for the CDR3 is TGTGCCAGCAGCTTAAAGGGGGACAGGGGGATCCACTTC. Encoded protein: CASSLKGDRGIHF.

This clone was detected once. V is TRBV30 and J is TRBJ1-1, with 8 bases identical to TRBD1. Per the germline V gene, CDR1 is GTSNPN and CDR2 is SVGIG (reference sequence). The V and J ends lost 1 base and 0 bases, in that order; junction bases with no gene match: 4. The CDR3 contains 15 residues. CDR3 amino acids: CAWSGWTGMNTEAFF. The CDR3 DNA is TGTGCCTGGAGTGGGTGGACAGGGATGAACACTGAAGCTTTCTTT.

This clone was seen only a few times. The V call is TRBV28, the J call TRBJ1-1; 10 positions agree with TRBD1. V lost 7 bases to trimming and J lost 4 bases; unmatched junction nucleotides: 6. Germline CDR1 is MDHEN and CDR2 is SYDVKM. The CDR3 loop spans 14 amino acids. As DNA, the CDR3 is TGTGCCAGCAACCTCCGGGACAGGGGCACTGAAGCTTTCTTT. Translating gives CASNLRDRGTEAFF.

V gene TRBV19 combines with J gene TRBJ2-1, with D perhaps matching TRBD1 (5 bases). Germline V gene data show CDR1 as LNHDA and CDR2 as SQIVND (reference sequence). V was pared by 8 bases and J by 6 bases, with 11 bases between. This CDR3 is built from 12 residues. The CDR3 sequence is CASGRGTNEQFF. The CDR3 nucleotides read TGTGCCAGTGGTAGGGGTACCAATGAGCAGTTCTTC.

J is TRBJ1-1 and V is TRBV15, with 9 bases fitting TRBD1. Unmatched junction bases numbered 4, after V lost 2 bases and J lost 6 bases. Germline V gives CDR1 LNHNV, CDR2 YYDKDF (reference sequence). The CDR3 has 14 residues. CDR3 bases: TGTGCCACCAGCAGACCAGGACAGGGGTCTGAAGCTTTCTTT. Translation gives CATSRPGQGSEAFF.

The chain couples TRBV4-2 to TRBJ1-3; D might be TRBD1 (6 bases). Trimming shortened V by 0 bases and J by 0 bases, and 15 bases separated the two germline ends. From germline, CDR1 is LGHNA and CDR2 YNFKEQ. The CDR3 is 18 residues long. CDR3: CASSQDRGGQLSGNTIYF. The CDR3 DNA is TGTGCCAGCAGCCAAGATAGAGGGGGTCAACTCTCTGGAAACACCATATATTTT.

This clone was seen once. This chain uses TRBV10-2 with TRBJ2-7, with TRBD2 matching 8 bases. This CDR3 contains 19 residues. The V gene's germline CDR1 is WSHSY and CDR2 SAAADI. With 2 bases clipped from V and 2 bases from J, the junction kept 17 bases outside the gene matches. In nucleotides, the CDR3 is TGCGCCAGCAGTGAGCCCAGGGTTACGAGAAGCGGGAGTCCCTACGAGCAGTACTTC. It is translated as CASSEPRVTRSGSPYEQYF.

The J gene is TRBJ2-3, the V gene TRBV19; 7 bases are shared with TRBD2. The germline V gene encodes CDR1 LNHDA and CDR2 SQIVND (reference sequence). V shed 7 bases and J 2 bases; nucleotides not matched to a gene: 9. This CDR3 contains 15 residues. CDR3: CASKLASGYTDTQYF. The CDR3 nucleotides read TGTGCCAGTAAGTTGGCTAGCGGATACACAGATACGCAGTATTTT. Variable domain in full (rest from reference TRBV19 and TRBJ2-3): DGGITQSPKYLFRKEGQNVTLSCEQNLNHDAMYWYRQDPGQGLRLIYYSQIVNDFQKGDIAEGYSVSREKKESFPLTVTSAQKNPTAFYLCASKLASGYTDTQYFGPGTRLTVL.

The chain combines TRBV28 with TRBJ1-1, with D maybe TRBD1 (6 bases). There are 14 residues in the CDR3. The V and J ends lost 5 bases and 1 base respectively, with 11 bases between them. Germline CDR1 and CDR2: MDHEN and SYDVKM. Here the CDR3 reads CASSAPTGNTEAFF. The CDR3, as DNA: TGTGCCAGCAGTGCCCCGACAGGGAACACTGAAGCTTTCTTT.

CDR3 DNA: TGTGCCAGCTCACCCCCTAGTGGGGATACGCAGTATTTT. It translates to CASSPPSGDTQYF. The V and J genes are TRBV18 and TRBJ2-3; D not resolved. Trimming took off 3 bases at V and 6 bases at J, with 10 bases between the two ends. The germline V gene has CDR1 KGHSH and CDR2 LQKENI. This CDR3 is 13 amino acids long.

The chain couples TRBV19 to TRBJ2-1, with 12 bases lining up with TRBD2. CDR3 size: 18 residues. J gave up 0 bases and V 7 bases, and 10 bases lay outside the gene matches. The germline V gene has CDR1 LNHDA and CDR2 SQIVND (reference sequence). In nucleotides, the CDR3 is TGTGCCAGTACCCCACTAGCGGGAGGCTCGAGCTCCTACAATGAGCAGTTCTTC. Translation gives CASTPLAGGSSSYNEQFF.

The V and J genes are TRBV27 and TRBJ2-2; TRBD2 aligns across 10 bases. J gave up 6 bases and V 6 bases, and 7 bases lay outside the gene matches. The V gene's germline CDR1 is MNHEY and CDR2 SMNVEV (reference sequence). CDR3 length equals 15 residues. Here the CDR3 DNA reads TGTGCCAGCAGAGGACTAGCGGTGGGGGCCGGGGAGCTGTTTTTT. Its protein is CASRGLAVGAGELFF.

The chain recombines TRBV11-2 with TRBJ2-6, with D unclear. The V end lost 4 bases, the J end lost 3 bases, and 10 bases lay between the germline ends. CDR3 length: 15 residues. The germline V gene has CDR1 SGHAT and CDR2 FQNNGV. Here the CDR3 reads CASSYATRGANVLTF. The CDR3 bases are TGTGCCAGCAGCTACGCGACACGTGGGGCCAACGTCCTGACTTTC.

The chain has TRBV11-2 and TRBJ2-6; TRBD1 matches at 8 bases. Germline loops: CDR1 SGHAT, CDR2 FQNNGV. This CDR3 has 18 residues. V gave up 4 bases and J gave up 0 bases; unmatched junction bases: 8. CDR3 bases: TGTGCCAGCAGCTCCCGGGACAGGCCAAACTCTGGGGCCAACGTCCTGACTTTC. Protein product: CASSSRDRPNSGANVLTF.

The V and J genes are TRBV27 and TRBJ1-2, with 9 positions matching TRBD1. This CDR3 contains 13 residues. Germline V CDR1 and CDR2: MNHEY, SMNVEV (reference sequence). V lost 6 bases to trimming and J lost 6 bases; unmatched junction nucleotides: 5. CDR3 loop: CASRHTGGHGYTF. CDR3 DNA sequence: TGTGCCAGCAGACACACAGGGGGCCATGGCTACACCTTC.

V gene TRBV5-8 combines with J gene TRBJ2-3; D is possibly TRBD1 (5 bases). The CDR3 runs 17 residues. Germline V lookup: CDR1 SGHTS, CDR2 YDEGEE. Trimming cost V 4 bases and J 1 base, with 19 bases left between them. The CDR3 reads CASSPKGFGRGTDTQYF. The CDR3 region has the DNA TGTGCCAGCAGCCCGAAGGGGTTCGGCAGGGGCACAGATACGCAGTATTTT.

The genes are TRBV5-1 and TRBJ1-1; D is uncertain. V lost 3 bases and J lost 5, with 11 bases in between. This CDR3 comprises 13 residues. The germline gives CDR1 SGHRS, CDR2 YFSETQ. For the CDR3, the DNA is TGCGCCAGCAGCTCACACACGGGAACTGAAGCTTTCTTT. Its translation: CASSSHTGTEAFF. Full variable domain (remainder filled in from reference TRBV5-1 and TRBJ1-1): KAGVTQTPRYLIKTRGQQVTLSCSPISGHRSVSWYQQTPGQGLQFLFEYFSETQRNKGNFPGRFSGRQFSNSRSEMNVSTLELGDSALYLCASSSHTGTEAFFGQGTRLTVV.

CDR3 in amino acids: CASTLRGSTDTQYF. Written as DNA, the CDR3 is TGTGCCAGCACCCTCAGGGGTAGCACAGATACGCAGTATTTT. This sequence joins TRBV27 and TRBJ2-3; D perhaps matches TRBD1 (6 bases). The CDR3 is 14 amino acids. CDR1 is MNHEY and CDR2 is SMNVEV in the germline V gene (reference sequence). Between the trimmed V and J ends, which lost 7 bases and 0 bases, there was a span of 11 bases.

This chain uses TRBV29-1 with TRBJ2-3; D is perhaps TRBD1 (5 bases). The V end lost 7 bases, the J end lost 2 bases, and 7 bases lay between the germline ends. The V gene's germline CDR1 is SQVTM and CDR2 ANQGSEA. This CDR3 contains 11 residues. The CDR3 bases are TGCAGCGGCGGACACACAGATACGCAGTATTTT. Protein: CSGGHTDTQYF.

The CDR3 bases are TGTGCCAGTAAACCGCAGGGTAATCAGCCCCAGCATTTT. It specifies CASKPQGNQPQHF. The rearrangement links TRBV19 to TRBJ1-5; D is perhaps TRBD1 (5 bases). V lost 7 bases, J lost 4 bases, and 11 bases lay in between. CDR1 is LNHDA and CDR2 is SQIVND in the germline V gene (reference sequence). This CDR3 comprises 13 residues.

The chain combines TRBV10-3 with TRBJ2-1; D possibly corresponds to TRBD2 (6 bases). V gave up 10 bases and J gave up 11 bases, with 15 bases separating them. From germline, CDR1 is ENHRY and CDR2 SYGVKD. The CDR3 totals 11 residues. Written as DNA, the CDR3 is TGTGCCACCCAAAGGGAGGACAAGCAGTTCTTC. It is translated as CATQREDKQFF.

The chain uses TRBV9 and TRBJ2-7, with 10 bases lining up with TRBD2. CDR3 length equals 16 residues. Per the germline V gene, CDR1 is SGDLS and CDR2 is YYNGEE. V lost 0 bases, J lost 5 bases, and 8 bases stayed unmatched. This CDR3 is CASSVEASGSIDEQYF. The DNA for the CDR3 is TGTGCCAGCAGCGTAGAGGCTAGCGGGAGCATAGACGAGCAGTACTTC. The full variable domain, with the rest looked up from reference TRBV9 and TRBJ2-7, is DSGVTQTPKHLITATGQRVTLRCSPRSGDLSVYWYQQSLDQGLQFLIQYYNGEERAKGNILERFSAQQFPDLHSELNLSSLELGDSALYFCASSVEASGSIDEQYFGPGTRLTVT.

The genes are TRBV21-1 and TRBJ2-7; the table gives TRBD1 as D, unverified against the DNA. TRBV21-1 corresponds to a pseudogene. The CDR3 has 13 residues. CDR3 DNA sequence: TGTGCCACCGTAGACAGGGGAACCTACGAGCAGTACTTC. Protein product: CATVDRGTYEQYF.

The chain has TRBV24-1 and TRBJ2-5, with D unresolved. Trimming removed 4 bases from V and 3 bases from J, with 14 bases in between. This CDR3 spans 15 amino acids. Germline CDR1 KGHDR, CDR2 SFDVKD. This CDR3 is CATSDRYNSEETQYF. DNA for the CDR3: TGTGCCACCAGTGACCGCTATAACAGTGAAGAGACCCAGTACTTC.

This chain joins TRBV24-1 and TRBJ2-3, with 15 bases lining up with TRBD2. The CDR3 totals 17 residues. With V trimmed by 4 bases and J by 5 bases, 6 bases remained unmatched. Germline loops: CDR1 KGHDR, CDR2 SFDVKD. The CDR3 DNA is TGTGCCACCAGTGACGCCGGACTAGCGGGAGGGAAAGATACGCAGTATTTT. It encodes CATSDAGLAGGKDTQYF.

The rearrangement uses TRBV28 and TRBJ2-1; TRBD2 is a possible D gene (6 bases). Germline lookup yields CDR1 MDHEN and CDR2 SYDVKM. The V gene lost 6 bases and the J gene lost 8 bases, with 20 bases spanning the gap. The CDR3 has 15 residues. The CDR3 region is CASSLGTGSWDEQFF. CDR3 nucleotides: TGTGCCAGCAGCCTCGGGACCGGGAGTTGGGATGAGCAGTTCTTC.

The rearrangement joins TRBV24-1 to TRBJ2-5, with D perhaps being TRBD1 or TRBD2 (5 bases each). CDR1 and CDR2 from the germline V gene are KGHDR and SFDVKD. The CDR3 has 15 amino acids. Trimming cost V 3 bases and J 7 bases, with 17 bases left between them. This CDR3 is CATSDGGPRLRTQYF. Written as DNA, the CDR3 is TGTGCCACCAGTGATGGGGGACCAAGATTGAGGACCCAGTACTTC.

This chain links TRBV4-3 with TRBJ2-6; D is unclear. The CDR3 is made up of 17 amino acids. Germline CDR1 reads LGHNA; CDR2 reads YSLEER. V was pared by 0 bases and J by 2 bases, with 11 bases between. The DNA for the CDR3 is TGCGCCAGCAGCCAAGATCGGAGAGGCGCTGGGGCCAACGTCCTGACTTTC. Its protein product is CASSQDRRGAGANVLTF.

The chain recombines TRBV9 with TRBJ1-1; D is possibly TRBD1 (5 bases). Trimming removed 9 bases at V and 0 bases at J, with 12 bases between. The CDR3 contains 13 residues. Germline CDR1 and CDR2: SGDLS and YYNGEE. The CDR3 region has the DNA TGTGCCACCGCTCCGGGGGTGAACACTGAAGCTTTCTTT. This translates into CATAPGVNTEAFF.